Below, one T cell receptor (beta chain) is given with its context. With 5 bases removed from V and 7 bases from J, the gap between germline ends came to 12 bases. The CDR3 contains 14 residues. Germline CDR1 MNHEY, CDR2 SVGAGI. The data stem from a study of tumor-infiltrating lymphocytes in localized non-small cell lung cancer. Study at large: The cohort mixed smokers and never-smokers, several histologies, and some post-neoadjuvant-chemotherapy samples.

The repertoire was sequenced with immunoSEQ multiplex PCR; TCRdb's copy has only in-frame clones and lacks some. Counted here are fewer than 15,000 clones, 82% occurring once; the ten biggest clones make up 9% to 15%. The source is a human donor with non-small cell lung cancer. The chain recombines TRBV6-5 with TRBJ1-6, with D possibly being TRBD1 (5 bases). The sequenced sample was uninvolved lung tissue not adjacent to the tumor. The CDR3 here is CASSGQGSNSPLHF. The CDR3 DNA reads TGTGCCAGCAGTGGTCAGGGATCCAATTCACCCCTCCACTTT.